This T cell receptor beta chain was captured by sequencing in a study of T cells in tuberculosis. The CDR3 has 17 amino acids. V was trimmed by 4 bases and J by 1 base, leaving 18 bases between them. Germline values: CDR1 SGHVS, CDR2 FNYEAQ. Method: immunoSEQ multiplex PCR; TCRdb's copy keeps in-frame clones and lacks some. The data hold approximately 29,000 clones, with around 90% observed a single time. Study-wide results and caveats: Selection depended on which cryopreserved specimens were available.

Concerning this clone itself: Its cognate antigen is unknown.

The receptor was isolated from a donor between 10 and 29 years old with latent tuberculosis or without tuberculosis infection. What was sequenced was PBMCs. The chain carries TRBV7-6 and TRBJ2-3, with D maybe TRBD1 (8 bases). The CDR3 bases are TGTGCCAGCAGCTCCCAACAGGGGGGGGTGCGCACAGATACGCAGTATTTT. It codes for CASSSQQGGVRTDTQYF. Full variable domain (outside the CDR3, taken from reference TRBV7-6 and TRBJ2-3): GAGVSQSPRYKVTKRGQDVALRCDPISGHVSLYWYRQALGQGPEFLTYFNYEAQQDKSGLPNDRFSAERPEGSISTLTIQRTEQRDSAMYRCASSSQQGGVRTDTQYFGPGTRLTVL.